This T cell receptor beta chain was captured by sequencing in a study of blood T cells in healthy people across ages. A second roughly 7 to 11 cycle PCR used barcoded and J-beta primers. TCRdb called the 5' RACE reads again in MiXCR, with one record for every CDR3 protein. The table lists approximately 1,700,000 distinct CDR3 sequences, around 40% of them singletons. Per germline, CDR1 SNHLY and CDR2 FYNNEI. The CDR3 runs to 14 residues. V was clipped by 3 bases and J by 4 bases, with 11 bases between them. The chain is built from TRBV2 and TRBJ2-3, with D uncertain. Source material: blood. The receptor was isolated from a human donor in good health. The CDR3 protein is CASSDWVAADTQYF. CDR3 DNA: TGTGCCAGCAGTGATTGGGTAGCCGCAGATACGCAGTATTTT.